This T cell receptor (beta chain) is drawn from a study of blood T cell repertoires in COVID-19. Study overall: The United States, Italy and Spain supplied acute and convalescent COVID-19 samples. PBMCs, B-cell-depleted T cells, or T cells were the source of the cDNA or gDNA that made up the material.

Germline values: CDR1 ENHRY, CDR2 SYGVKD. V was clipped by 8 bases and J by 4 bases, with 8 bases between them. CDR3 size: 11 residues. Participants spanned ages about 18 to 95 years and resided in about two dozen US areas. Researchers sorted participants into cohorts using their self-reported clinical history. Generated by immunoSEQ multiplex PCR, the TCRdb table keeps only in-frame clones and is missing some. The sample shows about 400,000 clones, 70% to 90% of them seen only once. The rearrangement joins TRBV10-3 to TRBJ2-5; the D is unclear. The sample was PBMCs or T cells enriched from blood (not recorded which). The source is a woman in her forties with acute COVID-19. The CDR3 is CAISPGETQYF. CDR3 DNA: TGTGCCATCTCACCAGGAGAGACCCAGTACTTC.